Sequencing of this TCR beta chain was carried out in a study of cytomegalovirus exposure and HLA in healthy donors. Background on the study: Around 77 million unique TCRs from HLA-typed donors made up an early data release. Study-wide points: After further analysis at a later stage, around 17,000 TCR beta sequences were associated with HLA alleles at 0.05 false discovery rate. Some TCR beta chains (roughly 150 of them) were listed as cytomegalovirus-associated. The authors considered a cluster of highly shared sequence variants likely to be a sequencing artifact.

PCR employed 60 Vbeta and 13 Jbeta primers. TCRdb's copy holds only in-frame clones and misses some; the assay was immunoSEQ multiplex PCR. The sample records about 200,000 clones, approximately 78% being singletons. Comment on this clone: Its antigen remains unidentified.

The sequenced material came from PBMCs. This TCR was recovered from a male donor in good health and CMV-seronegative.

CDR3 coding DNA: TGTGCCTGGAGTGCGACAACAACCGGGGAGCTGTTTTTT. Protein sequence: CAWSATTTGELFF. The V and J genes are TRBV30 and TRBJ2-2; D is uncertain. The CDR3 totals 13 residues. V was pared by 1 base and J by 5 bases, with 8 bases between. CDR1 and CDR2 from the germline V gene are GTSNPN and SVGIG (reference sequence).